One and the same sample provided the 3 T cell receptor beta chains below, sequenced in a study of CD8+CD57+ T cells in acquired aplastic anemia. Genomic DNA acted as the template from which TCR beta VDJ combination and CDR3 sequence profiling were carried out. TCRdb re-called the reads through MiXCR, storing one row per CDR3 protein. The sample holds about 160,000 distinct CDR3 sequences, about two thirds seen once. Patients included in sequencing had previously demonstrated CD8+CD57+ cell expansion by flow cytometry. Sequences were obtained from sorted CD4+, CD8+, or CD8+CD57+ T cells (not recorded which) from PBMCs. These receptors came from a human donor with aplastic anemia.

The rearrangement uses TRBV24-1 and TRBJ2-2; possibly TRBD1 for D (5 bases). The CDR3 runs 16 residues. Trimming cost V 4 bases and J 6 bases, with 17 bases left between them. The germline V gene has CDR1 KGHDR and CDR2 SFDVKD. CDR3 DNA: TGTGCCACCAGTGACGTCGTGGAAGGGGATGCCGGGGAGCTGTTTTTT. It yields the protein CATSDVVEGDAGELFF.

The rearrangement links TRBV19 to TRBJ1-1, with D unclear. Germline loops: CDR1 LNHDA, CDR2 SQIVND (reference sequence). Trimming removed 2 bases from V and 1 base from J, with 8 bases in between. CDR3 length: 14 amino acids. CDR3 in amino acids: CASSIKGSNTEAFF. CDR3 DNA sequence: TGTGCCAGTAGTATAAAGGGTTCGAACACTGAAGCTTTCTTT.

The J gene is TRBJ1-4, the V gene TRBV5-5; D might be TRBD1 (5 bases). V was trimmed by 4 bases and J by 5 bases, leaving 9 bases between them. The CDR3 is 13 residues long. CDR1 and CDR2 from the germline V gene are SGHKS and YYEKEE (reference sequence). This CDR3 is CASSVTANEKLFF. The CDR3 nucleotides read TGTGCCAGCAGCGTGACAGCAAATGAAAAACTGTTTTTT.